This TCR beta chain comes out of a study of blood T cells in healthy people across ages. Study-wide results and caveats: Donor CMV status was unknown, possibly confounding expanded clonotype changes.

Points on this clonotype: What it recognizes is unknown.

Primers used in a second PCR of roughly 6 to 11 cycles were a sample-barcoded 5' primer and a J-beta primer mix. TCRdb processed the 5' RACE reads anew with MiXCR; each CDR3 protein has one entry. The sample holds around 2 million distinct CDR3 sequences; approximately 39% are singletons and the top ten take roughly 24%. Germline V CDR1 and CDR2: DFQATT, SNEGSKA (reference sequence). The CDR3 consists of 15 residues. J was trimmed by 1 base and V by 2 bases; bases with no gene match: 4. The rearrangement joins TRBV20-1 to TRBJ2-7; 11 positions agree with TRBD2. The clonotype comes from a human donor in good health. The sample taken for sequencing was blood. The CDR3 DNA reads as TGCAGTGCTAGACTACCTAGCGGGGGGTCCTACGAGCAGTACTTC. It yields the protein CSARLPSGGSYEQYF.